This T cell receptor beta chain comes out of a study of T cell responses to AZD1222 COVID-19 vaccine. V trimming: 5 bases; J trimming: 1 base; junction bases outside the gene matches: 9. This CDR3 spans 16 amino acids. Germline V gene sequence: CDR1 LNHDA, CDR2 SQIVND (reference sequence). Only in-frame clones appear in the TCRdb table, and some are missing; sequencing was by immunoSEQ multiplex PCR. This table has 140,000 to 150,000 clones, 90% to 95% appearing once. Findings and limits, study-wide: Seropositive at baseline were only a handful of AZD1222 recipients. Spike-specific TCR breadth and depth grew following two AZD1222 doses. Repertoires were collected only later (after the peak T cell response had occurred). Within unmutated variant regions lay the reported targets of nearly half of spike-specific TCRs.

Points on this clone: The antigen remains undetermined.

The chain links TRBV19 to TRBJ1-1; 8 bases agree with TRBD1. The source material was peripheral blood, sampled on day 0 of AZD1222 vaccination. The sequence came from an adult in good health. The CDR3 is CASSWSGGRSNTEAFF. CDR3 in DNA: TGTGCCAGTAGTTGGTCAGGGGGCCGTTCGAACACTGAAGCTTTCTTT.